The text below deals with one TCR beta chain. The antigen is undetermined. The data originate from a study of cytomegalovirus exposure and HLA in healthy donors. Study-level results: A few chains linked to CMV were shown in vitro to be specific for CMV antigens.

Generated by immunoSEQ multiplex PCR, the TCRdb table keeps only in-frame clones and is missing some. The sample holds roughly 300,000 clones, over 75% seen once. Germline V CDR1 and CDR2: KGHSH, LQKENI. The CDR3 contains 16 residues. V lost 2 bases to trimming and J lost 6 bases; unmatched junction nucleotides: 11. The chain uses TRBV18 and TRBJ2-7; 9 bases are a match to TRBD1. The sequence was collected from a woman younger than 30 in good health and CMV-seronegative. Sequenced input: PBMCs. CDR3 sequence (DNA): TGTGCCAGCTCACCAGGGGAACAGGGGGCACTAGGCGAGCAGTACTTC. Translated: CASSPGEQGALGEQYF.